What follows are 30 T cell receptor beta chains derived from one specimen sequenced in a study of spatial heterogeneity in lung cancer. TCRdb re-analysed the 5' RACE reads in MiXCR, keeping a single row per CDR3 protein. The data hold more than 2,000 distinct CDR3 sequences, with around 7.2% observed a single time. Time point in this sample: sample taken at primary tumor resection. The specimen was normal lung tissue next to the tumor, collected at surgery. The receptors shown here come from a female donor with early-stage non-small cell lung cancer.

This clonotype is labeled medium-sized. This chain joins TRBV28 and TRBJ2-4; TRBD1 aligns across 12 bases. With 2 bases clipped from V and 7 bases from J, the junction kept 3 bases outside the gene matches. CDR1 is MDHEN, CDR2 SYDVKM, per germline. There are 15 residues in the CDR3. The CDR3 nucleotides read TGTGCCAGCAGTTTACCCGGGACAGGGGGCAACATTCAGTACTTC. This codes for CASSLPGTGGNIQYF.

By sample share, this clonotype is medium-sized. V gene TRBV5-6 combines with J gene TRBJ1-2; 7 nucleotides line up with TRBD1. The CDR3 has 14 residues. The germline V gene encodes CDR1 SGHDT and CDR2 YYEEEE. V shed 4 bases, J shed 4 bases, and the junction held 7 bases outside the gene matches. Here the CDR3 reads CASSRDREAYGYTF. As DNA, the CDR3 is TGTGCCAGCAGCCGAGACAGGGAAGCCTATGGCTACACCTTC.

By frequency in the sample, this clonotype is medium-sized. The chain recombines TRBV9 with TRBJ2-7; 9 bases fit TRBD1. CDR1 and CDR2 from the germline V gene are SGDLS and YYNGEE. The CDR3 loop spans 13 amino acids. V shed 8 bases and J 2 bases; nucleotides not matched to a gene: 5. CDR3 coding DNA: TGTGCCAGTTCGGGACAGGGTGCCTACGAGCAGTACTTC. This gives the protein CASSGQGAYEQYF.

This clonotype was picked up a small number of times. This CDR3 reads CSARPGTSGILEQYF. CDR3 sequence (DNA): TGCAGTGCTAGACCCGGGACTAGCGGGATTCTCGAGCAGTACTTC. The chain uses TRBV20-1 and TRBJ2-7; TRBD2 matches at 13 bases. Germline CDR1 DFQATT, CDR2 SNEGSKA (reference sequence). V was pared by 2 bases and J by 6 bases, with 7 bases of the junction left unmatched. The CDR3 sequence is 15 residues long.

The rearrangement joins TRBV6-2 or TRBV6-3 to TRBJ2-1; no clear D gene. Deletions cut 5 bases from V and 1 base from J, with 9 bases between. The germline V gene encodes CDR1 MNHEY and CDR2 SVGEGT. The CDR3 has 14 amino acids. The CDR3 sequence: CASSETYSYNEQFF. The CDR3 bases are TGTGCCAGCAGTGAGACCTATTCCTACAATGAGCAGTTCTTC.

This clonotype is categorized as medium-sized. V usage is TRBV19 and J usage is TRBJ2-2; TRBD1 aligns across 8 bases. V trimming: 5 bases; J trimming: 0 bases; junction bases outside the gene matches: 2. Germline values: CDR1 LNHDA, CDR2 SQIVND (reference sequence). The length of the CDR3 is 15 residues. CDR3 nucleotides: TGTGCCAGTAGTGCGGACAGGGCGAACACCGGGGAGCTGTTTTTT. This translates into CASSADRANTGELFF. The full variable domain, with the rest looked up from reference TRBV19 and TRBJ2-2, is DGGITQSPKYLFRKEGQNVTLSCEQNLNHDAMYWYRQDPGQGLRLIYYSQIVNDFQKGDIAEGYSVSREKKESFPLTVTSAQKNPTAFYLCASSADRANTGELFFGEGSRLTVL.

Sample share makes this clonotype medium-sized. The V and J genes are TRBV27 and TRBJ2-7; weak D call: TRBD2 (6 bases). The CDR3 has 16 amino acids. With 1 base removed from V and 6 bases from J, the gap between germline ends came to 19 bases. Germline V CDR1 and CDR2: MNHEY, SMNVEV (reference sequence). CDR3 sequence reads: CASSLFGGGIPSEQYF. Written as DNA, the CDR3 is TGTGCCAGCAGTTTATTCGGTGGCGGGATACCTTCCGAGCAGTACTTC.

This clonotype is medium-sized within its sample. This chain connects TRBV20-1 to TRBJ1-1; tentatively, D is TRBD1 (5 bases). The CDR3 runs to 14 residues. The germline CDR1 and CDR2 sequences are DFQATT and SNEGSKA (reference sequence). Trimming cost V 3 bases and J 5 bases, with 16 bases left between them. CDR3 nucleotide sequence: TGCAGTGCTAGCGGGAGGGGAAGTGGAACTGAAGCTTTCTTT. Translation gives CSASGRGSGTEAFF.

There are a few counts of this clonotype. The chain joins TRBV4-1 to TRBJ2-3; 8 nucleotides align to TRBD1. The CDR3 length is 14 residues. The germline gives CDR1 MGHRA, CDR2 YSYEKL. Germline trimming cut 0 bases from V and 7 bases from J; bases unmatched to any gene: 3. The DNA for the CDR3 is TGCGCCAGCAGCCAAGAGACAGGGGCTTATACGCAGTATTTT. Amino acids: CASSQETGAYTQYF.

This clonotype ranks as medium-sized (0.01 to 0.1%). This rearrangement joins TRBV7-8 to TRBJ1-1, with TRBD1 matching over 7 bases. This CDR3 region has 13 residues. J gave up 5 bases and V 6 bases, and 6 bases lay outside the gene matches. The germline gives CDR1 SGHVS, CDR2 FQNEAQ. In DNA, the CDR3 is TGTGCCAGCAGTTACGTGACAGGGACTGAAGCTTTCTTT. It translates to CASSYVTGTEAFF.

By sample share, this clonotype is medium-sized. CDR3 amino acids: CASSLDRENEQFF. DNA of the CDR3: TGTGCCAGCAGCTTAGATAGGGAGAATGAGCAGTTCTTC. V and J are TRBV11-2 and TRBJ2-1; weak D call: TRBD2 (5 bases). The germline V and J ends were trimmed by 0 bases and 7 bases, with 7 bases remaining between them. This CDR3 is 13 amino acids long. Germline CDR1 and CDR2: SGHAT and FQNNGV.

In its sample, this clonotype is medium-sized. The chain combines TRBV7-9 with TRBJ2-6; D is ambiguous. CDR1 is SEHNR and CDR2 is FQNEAQ in the germline V gene (reference sequence). CDR3 length: 15 residues. V was cut by 4 bases and J by 0 bases, with 7 bases left in between. The CDR3 protein is CASSSAGSGANVLTF. In nucleotides, the CDR3 is TGTGCCAGCAGCTCCGCAGGCTCTGGGGCCAACGTCCTGACTTTC.

This clonotype is labeled medium-sized. V and J are TRBV23-1 and TRBJ1-5; D may be TRBD1 (5 bases). TRBV23-1 falls under the ORF class, with uncertain function. Trimming left V 4 bases short and J 2 bases short, with 9 bases between. The CDR3 contains 14 residues. CDR3: CASSPREGNQPQHF. CDR3 nucleotide sequence: TGCGCCAGCAGTCCCAGGGAAGGCAATCAGCCCCAGCATTTT.

This clonotype is medium-sized within its sample. The chain combines TRBV5-6 with TRBJ2-3; D might be TRBD2 (5 bases). The CDR3 loop spans 14 amino acids. CDR1 is SGHDT, CDR2 YYEEEE, per germline. The V and J ends lost 3 bases and 2 bases respectively, with 10 bases between them. The CDR3 DNA sequence: TGTGCCAGCAGCTCACGGGATTTCACAGATACGCAGTATTTT. It yields the protein CASSSRDFTDTQYF. The entire variable domain, with the rest obtained from reference TRBV5-6 and TRBJ2-3, is as follows: DAGVTQSPTHLIKTRGQQVTLRCSPKSGHDTVSWYQQALGQGPQFIFQYYEEEERQRGNFPDRFSGHQFPNYSSELNVNALLLGDSALYLCASSSRDFTDTQYFGPGTRLTVL.

This clonotype was counted ten times or more. The V and J genes are TRBV29-1 and TRBJ2-7, with D perhaps TRBD2 (5 bases). Deletions cut 7 bases from V and 3 bases from J, with 13 bases between. The CDR3 has 12 residues. Germline-derived CDR1 and CDR2 are SQVTM and ANQGSEA. The chain's CDR3 is CSAGDYNYEQYF. The CDR3 DNA is TGCAGCGCCGGAGACTACAACTACGAGCAGTACTTC.

This clonotype ranks as medium-sized. The genes are TRBV25-1 and TRBJ2-3; D gene uncertain. The CDR3 covers 15 residues. The germline V and J ends were trimmed by 5 bases and 2 bases, with 14 bases remaining between them. CDR1 is MGHDK and CDR2 is SYGVNS in the germline V gene. CDR3: CASSLRPTDTDTQYF. CDR3 in DNA: TGTGCCAGCAGTTTACGACCCACGGACACAGATACGCAGTATTTT.

By share, this clonotype counts as medium-sized. The V and J genes are TRBV7-3 and TRBJ2-3, with 9 bases aligning to TRBD2. Germline trimming cut 4 bases from V and 4 bases from J; bases unmatched to any gene: 9. CDR1 is SGHTA, CDR2 FQGTGA, per germline. The CDR3 has 16 residues. The CDR3 is CASSSLERGDPDTQYF. As DNA, the CDR3 is TGTGCCAGCAGCTCCCTCGAGCGGGGGGACCCAGATACGCAGTATTTT.

The CDR3 region is CASSLLNSPLHF. CDR3 bases: TGTGCCAGCAGCCTACTAAATTCACCCCTCCACTTT. The chain joins TRBV7-8 to TRBJ1-6, with unresolved D. Deletions cut 5 bases from V and 7 bases from J, with 6 bases between. Germline values: CDR1 SGHVS, CDR2 FQNEAQ. The CDR3 extends over 12 amino acids. Full variable domain (outside the CDR3, taken from reference TRBV7-8 and TRBJ1-6): GAGVSQSPRYKVAKRGQDVALRCDPISGHVSLFWYQQALGQGPEFLTYFQNEAQLDKSGLPSDRFFAERPEGSVSTLKIQRTQQEDSAVYLCASSLLNSPLHFGNGTRLTVT.

In its sample, this clonotype ranks as medium-sized. The V gene is TRBV2, the J gene TRBJ1-1; 9 bases are shared with TRBD1. In germline, CDR1 is SNHLY, CDR2 FYNNEI. The trim removed 4 bases at V and 9 bases at J, leaving 12 bases unmatched. The CDR3 length is 15 residues. The CDR3 loop is CASSVDNTGGAQAFF. The DNA for the CDR3 is TGTGCCAGCAGTGTGGACAACACAGGGGGCGCTCAAGCTTTCTTT.

This clonotype is categorized as medium-sized. The chain carries TRBV7-2 and TRBJ2-1, with TRBD2 as a possible D gene (5 bases). Per germline, CDR1 SGHTA and CDR2 FQGNSA. CDR3 length equals 13 residues. Deletions cut 5 bases from V and 12 bases from J, with 17 bases between. This CDR3 reads CASSPYPRERQFF. CDR3 sequence (DNA): TGTGCCAGCAGCCCCTACCCAAGGGAGAGGCAGTTCTTC.

A remark on this clonotype: At one boundary the junction diverges from the germline segment, which might be a read error. This sequence joins TRBV28 and TRBJ2-4, with TRBD2 as a possible D gene (6 bases). Germline assignment: CDR1 MDHEN and CDR2 SYDVKM. CDR3 length: 14 amino acids. The CDR3 loop is CASRDTGANNIQYF. The CDR3 region has the DNA TGTGCCAGCAGGGACACGGGAGCCAATAACATTCAGTACTTC.

This clonotype is deemed medium-sized. This chain connects TRBV5-8 to TRBJ2-3, with TRBD1 matching over 10 bases. The V and J ends lost 0 bases and 6 bases, in that order; junction bases with no gene match: 7. Germline CDR1 is SGHTS and CDR2 is YDEGEE. The CDR3 covers 16 residues. The CDR3, as DNA: TGTGCCAGCAGCTTGGGACAGGGGGCAGGAGGGGATACGCAGTATTTT. It encodes CASSLGQGAGGDTQYF.

The chain employs TRBV5-6 and TRBJ2-3; 13 bases fit TRBD2. CDR1 is SGHDT and CDR2 is YYEEEE in the germline V gene. The CDR3 runs 16 residues. Germline trimming cut 3 bases from V and 3 bases from J; bases unmatched to any gene: 4. CDR3 bases: TGTGCCAGCAGCTCTGGACTAGCGGGAGCAACAGATACGCAGTATTTT. Translated: CASSSGLAGATDTQYF.

The V and J genes are TRBV7-2 and TRBJ1-1, with TRBD1 identical over 9 bases. The trim removed 3 bases at V and 4 bases at J, leaving 12 bases unmatched. CDR1 and CDR2 from the germline V gene are SGHTA and FQGNSA. CDR3 length: 17 residues. The CDR3 region is CASSLRPGTGKFTEAFF. CDR3 nucleotide sequence: TGTGCCAGCAGCTTGAGACCCGGGACAGGGAAATTCACTGAAGCTTTCTTT.

By share, this clonotype counts as medium-sized. V is TRBV19 and J is TRBJ2-2; D gene unclear. This CDR3 contains 12 residues. CDR1 LNHDA and CDR2 SQIVND come from the germline V gene (reference sequence). Deletions cut 2 bases from V and 6 bases from J, with 4 bases between. The CDR3, as DNA: TGTGCCAGTAGTATAAGGGCCGGGGAGCTGTTTTTT. Protein sequence: CASSIRAGELFF.

By share of the sample, this clonotype is medium-sized. The chain combines TRBV7-2 with TRBJ2-1; D may be TRBD2 (6 bases). The CDR3 consists of 15 residues. Trimming removed 2 bases at V and 0 bases at J, with 8 bases between. The germline gives CDR1 SGHTA, CDR2 FQGNSA. For the CDR3, the DNA is TGTGCCAGCAGCTTACGGGGGAACTCCTACAATGAGCAGTTCTTC. Translating gives CASSLRGNSYNEQFF.

This clonotype is judged medium-sized. This chain connects TRBV11-2 to TRBJ1-2, with D perhaps matching TRBD1 (5 bases). V was clipped by 5 bases and J by 3 bases, with 10 bases between them. The CDR3 has 13 residues. Per the germline V gene, CDR1 is SGHAT and CDR2 is FQNNGV. The CDR3 protein is CASSRGADYGYTF. In DNA form, the CDR3 reads TGTGCCAGCAGCCGCGGGGCGGACTATGGCTACACCTTC. The whole variable domain, filled in from reference TRBV11-2 and TRBJ1-2, reads EAGVAQSPRYKIIEKRQSVAFWCNPISGHATLYWYQQILGQGPKLLIQFQNNGVVDDSQLPKDRFSAERLKGVDSTLKIQPAKLEDSAVYLCASSRGADYGYTFGSGTRLTVV.

This clonotype rates as large. The chain recombines TRBV10-3 with TRBJ2-3; TRBD2 matches 12 bases. Trimming cost V 3 bases and J 2 bases; bases outside gene matches: 9. Germline CDR1 reads ENHRY; CDR2 reads SYGVKD. The CDR3 runs 18 residues. The CDR3 region is CAISDPWTSGNVTDTQYF. Here the CDR3 DNA reads TGTGCCATCAGTGACCCCTGGACTAGCGGGAATGTCACAGATACGCAGTATTTT.

This clonotype is labeled hyperexpanded. This chain uses TRBV6-5 with TRBJ2-7, with TRBD1 as a possible D gene (5 bases). Trimming removed 0 bases at V and 6 bases at J, with 9 bases between. From germline, CDR1 is MNHEY and CDR2 SVGAGI. The CDR3 consists of 13 residues. This chain's CDR3 is CASSYSKGSEQYF. The CDR3 DNA follows: TGTGCCAGCAGTTACTCGAAGGGGTCCGAGCAGTACTTC.

Within the sample, this clonotype is large (0.1 to 1%). This chain links TRBV20-1 with TRBJ2-3; D may be TRBD1 or TRBD2 (6 bases each). Trimming cost V 0 bases and J 7 bases, with 14 bases left between them. CDR3 size: 14 residues. Germline V gene data show CDR1 as DFQATT and CDR2 as SNEGSKA (reference sequence). This CDR3 reads CSARDGTGRNTQYF. CDR3 DNA: TGCAGTGCTAGAGATGGAACAGGGAGGAATACGCAGTATTTT.